The 8 T cell receptor beta chains in this list originate from one sample, sequenced in a study of blood T cell repertoires in COVID-19. The data were produced by immunoSEQ multiplex PCR, yet TCRdb's version contains in-frame clones alone and is incomplete. In the table there are 200,000 to 250,000 clones, 70% to 90% of which are singletons. Sequenced sample: peripheral blood. Every receptor here comes from a man over 45 who had recovered from COVID-19.

The table lists this clone with a count of one. The chain employs TRBV28 and TRBJ2-2, with D hard to call. The germline V gene has CDR1 MDHEN and CDR2 SYDVKM. The CDR3 covers 15 residues. The V end lost 6 bases, the J end lost 2 bases, and 13 bases lay between the germline ends. The CDR3 sequence is CASRPDAVNTGELFF. CDR3 DNA sequence: TGTGCCAGCAGACCCGACGCGGTAAACACCGGGGAGCTGTTTTTT. Full variable domain (rest looked up from reference TRBV28 and TRBJ2-2): DVKVTQSSRYLVKRTGEKVFLECVQDMDHENMFWYRQDPGLGLRLIYFSYDVKMKEKGDIPEGYSVSREKKERFSLILESASTNQTSMYLCASRPDAVNTGELFFGEGSRLTVL.

The chain has TRBV19 and TRBJ2-5, with 7 positions matching TRBD2. The junction had 3 bases not matched to a gene; V was cut back by 6 bases and J by 2 bases. Germline V lookup: CDR1 LNHDA, CDR2 SQIVND (reference sequence). The CDR3 is 13 residues long. The CDR3: CASSGRIQETQYF. The CDR3 coding sequence is TGTGCCAGTAGCGGGAGGATTCAAGAGACCCAGTACTTC. Filled out from reference TRBV19 and TRBJ2-5, the complete variable domain reads DGGITQSPKYLFRKEGQNVTLSCEQNLNHDAMYWYRQDPGQGLRLIYYSQIVNDFQKGDIAEGYSVSREKKESFPLTVTSAQKNPTAFYLCASSGRIQETQYFGPGTRLLVL.

In its sample, this clone was seen a few times. This rearrangement joins TRBV10-3 to TRBJ1-1; D not resolved. Germline loops: CDR1 ENHRY, CDR2 SYGVKD. The CDR3 has 15 amino acids. V was clipped by 2 bases and J by 3 bases, with 13 bases between them. The CDR3 here is CAISEVIGRDTEAFF. The CDR3 coding sequence is TGTGCCATCAGTGAGGTCATTGGGAGGGACACTGAAGCTTTCTTT.

The rearrangement uses TRBV21-1 and TRBJ2-1; the D call in the table, TRBD1, was not verified against the DNA. TRBV21-1 is described as a pseudogene. This CDR3 has 17 amino acids. This chain's CDR3 is CASSKISGHSSYNEQFF. The CDR3 DNA follows: TGTGCCAGCAGCAAGATCTCGGGACATTCCTCCTACAATGAGCAGTTCTTC.

This chain joins TRBV4-2 and TRBJ2-3; TRBD2 aligns across 12 bases. V shed 0 bases and J 3 bases; nucleotides not matched to a gene: 1. The CDR3 contains 16 residues. Germline V gene lookup returns CDR1 LGHNA and CDR2 YNFKEQ. CDR3 in amino acids: CASSQETSGRTDTQYF. DNA of the CDR3: TGTGCCAGCAGCCAAGAGACTAGCGGGAGAACAGATACGCAGTATTTT.

The rearrangement joins TRBV5-5 to TRBJ2-5; TRBD2 matches at 11 bases. V was clipped by 4 bases and J by 1 base; unmatched bases: 6. Germline V CDR1 and CDR2: SGHKS, YYEKEE (reference sequence). This CDR3 comprises 16 residues. The DNA for the CDR3 is TGTGCCAGCAGCATAACTAGCGGGAGACTCCAAGAGACCCAGTACTTC. Translating it yields CASSITSGRLQETQYF.

CDR3 sequence reads: CASSLEGGNSNQPQHF. The CDR3 nucleotides read TGCGCCAGCAGCTTGGAAGGGGGAAATAGCAATCAGCCCCAGCATTTT. V is TRBV5-1 and J is TRBJ1-5; possibly TRBD1 for D (6 bases). The CDR3 length is 16 residues. Germline V gene sequence: CDR1 SGHRS, CDR2 YFSETQ. Trimming shortened V by 0 bases and J by 0 bases, and 10 bases separated the two germline ends.

This clone was seen once. The chain employs TRBV18 and TRBJ1-6, with D possibly being TRBD1 (5 bases). Trimming stripped 4 bases from V and 0 bases from J, with 16 bases between. The CDR3 contains 18 residues. The germline V gene encodes CDR1 KGHSH and CDR2 LQKENI. The CDR3 sequence: CASSLQQGRDSYNSPLHF. CDR3 nucleotide sequence: TGTGCCAGCTCACTCCAGCAGGGAAGGGACTCCTATAATTCACCCCTCCACTTT.